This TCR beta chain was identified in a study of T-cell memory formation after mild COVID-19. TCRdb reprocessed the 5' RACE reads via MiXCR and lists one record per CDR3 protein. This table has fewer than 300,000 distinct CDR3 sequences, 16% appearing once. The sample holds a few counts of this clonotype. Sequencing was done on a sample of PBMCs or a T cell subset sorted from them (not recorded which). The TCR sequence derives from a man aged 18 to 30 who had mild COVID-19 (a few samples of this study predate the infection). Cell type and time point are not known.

The CDR3 reads CASSLRGQGRQPQHF. CDR3 DNA: TGTGCCAGCAGCTTGAGGGGACAGGGTAGGCAGCCCCAGCATTTT. The chain has TRBV5-6 and TRBJ1-5; 9 nucleotides line up with TRBD1. Losses at the gene ends were 1 base for V and 7 bases for J; bases not matched to a gene: 6. The germline V gene has CDR1 SGHDT and CDR2 YYEEEE. The CDR3 is 15 amino acids.